These 27 T cell receptor beta chains share one sample of origin, sequenced in a study of blood T cells in healthy people across ages. Combining a sample-barcoded 5' primer with a J-beta primer mix, a second PCR ran for roughly 7 to 11 cycles. TCRdb used MiXCR to reprocess the 5' RACE reads, holding one entry per CDR3 protein. The sample holds about 830,000 distinct CDR3 sequences, under 80% seen once. Input material: blood. Receptors were obtained from a man aged 30-40 years in good health.

The gene calls are TRBV29-1 and TRBJ2-5; 14 positions match TRBD2. V lost 1 base to trimming and J lost 4 bases; unmatched junction nucleotides: 8. From germline, CDR1 is SQVTM and CDR2 ANQGSEA. The CDR3 loop spans 17 amino acids. CDR3: CSVEGLAGGPRGETQYF. CDR3 nucleotides: TGCAGCGTTGAAGGACTAGCGGGGGGGCCACGGGGAGAGACCCAGTACTTC. Supplemented by reference TRBV29-1 and TRBJ2-5, the full variable domain reads SAVISQKPSRDICQRGTSLTIQCQVDSQVTMMFWYRQQPGQSLTLIATANQGSEATYESGFVIDKFPISRPNLTFSTLTVSNMSPEDSSIYLCSVEGLAGGPRGETQYFGPGTRLLVL.

This sequence joins TRBV4-3 and TRBJ2-1; D gene ambiguous. Trimming took off 0 bases at V and 13 bases at J, with 10 bases between the two ends. The CDR3 has 12 amino acids. Germline CDR1 reads LGHNA; CDR2 reads YSLEER. This chain's CDR3 is CASSQDRRNQFF. CDR3 bases: TGCGCCAGCAGCCAAGATCGGCGGAATCAGTTCTTC.

The V call is TRBV13, the J call TRBJ2-7; D is uncertain. Germline lookup yields CDR1 PRHDT and CDR2 FYEKMQ (reference sequence). The CDR3 sequence is 16 residues long. Trimming left V 0 bases short and J 6 bases short, with 18 bases between. CDR3 bases: TGTGCCAGCAGCTTAGGCGGGCCCGTCTTCCCACTCGAGCAGTACTTC. Encoded protein: CASSLGGPVFPLEQYF.

V and J are TRBV6-5 and TRBJ2-6, with no clear D. The germline V and J ends were trimmed by 2 bases and 0 bases, with 8 bases remaining between them. Germline CDR1 MNHEY, CDR2 SVGAGI. The length of the CDR3 is 16 residues. CDR3 sequence reads: CASSYISHSGANVLTF. The CDR3 DNA sequence: TGTGCCAGCAGTTACATTTCGCACTCTGGGGCCAACGTCCTGACTTTC.

The chain uses TRBV7-2 and TRBJ2-5; D call uncertain. CDR1 and CDR2 (germline): SGHTA, FQGNSA. The CDR3 sequence is 15 residues long. The ends were cut back, 1 base at V and 0 bases at J, with 9 bases in the middle. CDR3 bases: TGTGCCAGCAGCTTAGTAGGCGACTACCAAGAGACCCAGTACTTC. Translating it yields CASSLVGDYQETQYF.

This clonotype was counted between two and nine times. J is TRBJ2-7 and V is TRBV20-1; TRBD2 matches at 9 bases. Germline CDR1 and CDR2: DFQATT and SNEGSKA (reference sequence). J gave up 1 base and V 3 bases, and 7 bases lay outside the gene matches. This CDR3 contains 15 residues. As DNA, the CDR3 is TGCAGTGCTAGGGGGATAGCGGGGGAATCCTACGAGCAGTACTTC. Translated, it gives CSARGIAGESYEQYF.

This chain links TRBV5-4 with TRBJ2-7, with unresolved D. The V end was cut by 3 bases, the J end by 0 bases, with 7 bases between. The CDR3 is 13 residues long. CDR1 is SGHNT, CDR2 YYREEE, per germline (reference sequence). CDR3 protein: CASSSWSSYEQYF. CDR3 nucleotides: TGTGCCAGCAGCTCGTGGAGCTCCTACGAGCAGTACTTC.

This clonotype was observed a single time. Here the CDR3 reads CATSIGPSGVTGELFF. The CDR3 bases are TGTGCCACCAGCATCGGGCCCTCAGGGGTCACCGGGGAGCTGTTTTTT. The chain uses TRBV15 and TRBJ2-2, with D possibly TRBD1 on 6 matching bases. Between the trimmed V and J ends, which lost 4 bases and 4 bases, there was a span of 16 bases. This CDR3 region has 16 residues. CDR1 LNHNV and CDR2 YYDKDF come from the germline V gene (reference sequence).

This rearrangement joins TRBV7-9 to TRBJ1-6, with D unclear. This CDR3 comprises 17 residues. Germline V gene data show CDR1 as SEHNR and CDR2 as FQNEAQ (reference sequence). Trimming shortened V by 2 bases and J by 8 bases, and 19 bases separated the two germline ends. CDR3 bases: TGTGCCAGCAGCTTATCCCGGATCCAAAATCCCCATTCACCCCTCCACTTT. It is translated as CASSLSRIQNPHSPLHF.

This clonotype turned up a few times. The CDR3 sequence: CASSQDWGTGEGGYTF. CDR3 coding DNA: TGCGCCAGCAGCCAAGATTGGGGGACAGGGGAAGGAGGCTACACCTTC. This chain joins TRBV4-3 and TRBJ1-2; 10 positions match TRBD1. Germline CDR1 LGHNA, CDR2 YSLEER. This CDR3 contains 16 residues. Trimming at V came to 0 bases and at J to 8 bases, leaving 9 bases not matched to a gene.

The chain links TRBV20-1 to TRBJ2-7; perhaps TRBD1 as D (6 bases). CDR1 is DFQATT, CDR2 SNEGSKA, per germline (reference sequence). The CDR3 contains 14 residues. The V end lost 3 bases, the J end lost 5 bases, and 17 bases lay between the germline ends. The DNA of the CDR3 is TGCAGTGCTAGTAGTAATACAGGGATCGACGAGCAGTACTTC. This gives the protein CSASSNTGIDEQYF.

The rearrangement uses TRBV7-8 and TRBJ2-4; 8 nucleotides line up with TRBD2. From germline, CDR1 is SGHVS and CDR2 FQNEAQ. This CDR3 region has 15 residues. The ends lost 1 base at V and 6 bases at J; junction bases unmatched: 5. Here the CDR3 DNA reads TGTGCCAGCAGCTTAGTTGCCAGCGGGGGAAACATTCAGTACTTC. It specifies CASSLVASGGNIQYF.

Details on this clonotype: One base away lies a much larger clone, so this may be a sequencing read error. The genes are TRBV29-1 and TRBJ2-1; D unclear. V dropped 1 base and J dropped 13 bases, with 17 bases sitting between them. In germline, CDR1 is SQVTM, CDR2 ANQGSEA. The CDR3 extends over 13 amino acids. DNA for the CDR3: TGCAGCGTTGAAGGTTTCTACCAAGAGACCCAGTTCTTC. Protein: CSVEGFYQETQFF.

J is TRBJ2-5 and V is TRBV12-3 or TRBV12-4; D may match TRBD1 or TRBD2 (5 bases each). CDR3 length equals 15 residues. V was shortened by 5 bases and J by 2 bases, with 15 bases between the two germline ends. CDR3 sequence: CASSSGQALQETQYF. CDR3 in DNA: TGTGCCAGCAGTAGCGGACAAGCCCTACAAGAGACCCAGTACTTC.

The rearrangement joins TRBV4-2 to TRBJ2-7; D possibly corresponds to TRBD1 (5 bases). The CDR3 has 15 amino acids. CDR1 and CDR2 (germline): LGHNA, YNFKEQ. The germline V and J ends were trimmed by 5 bases and 3 bases, with 17 bases remaining between them. CDR3 sequence: CASSADQGENYEQYF. In DNA form, the CDR3 reads TGTGCCAGCAGCGCTGACCAGGGCGAAAACTACGAGCAGTACTTC.

As for this clonotype: It may be a read error: a sequence one base away is much more abundant. The chain is built from TRBV20-1 and TRBJ2-5; 10 nucleotides agree with TRBD2. Germline V gene data show CDR1 as DFQATT and CDR2 as SNEGSKA (reference sequence). The CDR3 sequence is 15 residues long. Trimming cost V 2 bases and J 7 bases; bases outside gene matches: 10. The CDR3 loop reads CSARHSGGTARTQYF. The CDR3 DNA follows: TGCAGTGCTAGACATAGCGGGGGGACCGCCCGGACCCAGTACTTC.

This sequence joins TRBV29-1 and TRBJ1-2; 9 positions agree with TRBD1. The CDR3 spans 11 residues. Germline V gives CDR1 SQVTM, CDR2 ANQGSEA. The V segment lost 6 bases and the J segment 8 bases; nucleotides outside the gene matches: 4. The CDR3 is CSVRQGEGYTF. The CDR3, as DNA: TGCAGCGTCAGACAGGGGGAGGGCTACACCTTC.

In this sample, this clonotype turned up a few times. The chain uses TRBV20-1 and TRBJ2-1; D might be TRBD2 (7 bases). This CDR3 is 17 amino acids long. Trimming cost V 5 bases and J 2 bases, with 22 bases left between them. In germline, CDR1 is DFQATT, CDR2 SNEGSKA (reference sequence). CDR3 loop: CSALPWGGAHAYNEQFF. The CDR3 bases are TGCAGTGCTCTACCTTGGGGGGGGGCGCATGCCTACAATGAGCAGTTCTTC.

This clonotype was picked up a small number of times. This rearrangement joins TRBV20-1 to TRBJ2-3, with 16 bases that match TRBD2. The germline V gene encodes CDR1 DFQATT and CDR2 SNEGSKA (reference sequence). Trimming at V came to 0 bases and at J to 5 bases, leaving 5 bases not matched to a gene. The CDR3 runs to 17 residues. CDR3 DNA: TGCAGTGCTAGAGAGGGACTAGCGGGGGGGCGTGGAGATACGCAGTATTTT. This sequence encodes CSAREGLAGGRGDTQYF.

This clonotype appeared a few times. J is TRBJ2-1 and V is TRBV3-1, with TRBD2 matching over 7 bases. Losses at the gene ends were 0 bases for V and 14 bases for J; bases not matched to a gene: 13. CDR3 size: 15 residues. CDR1 LGHDT and CDR2 YNNKEL come from the germline V gene (reference sequence). The CDR3 DNA reads TGTGCCAGCAGCCAAGATCGCGCCGTCGGGGGGAACGAGTTCTTC. Translation: CASSQDRAVGGNEFF.

For this clonotype: At one end the junction does not follow the germline gene, possibly because of a read error. The genes are TRBV6-2 or TRBV6-3 and TRBJ2-3; D gene ambiguous. The CDR3 spans 15 residues. The V gene's germline CDR1 is MNHEY and CDR2 SVGEGT. The CDR3 region is CASSYEVESTDTQYF. CDR3 in DNA: TGTGCCAGTAGTTACGAGGTGGAAAGCACAGATACGCAGTATTTT.

This chain joins TRBV4-1 and TRBJ2-5; weak D call: TRBD2 (5 bases). The CDR3 sequence is 15 residues long. The germline gives CDR1 MGHRA, CDR2 YSYEKL. The V end lost 0 bases, the J end lost 3 bases, and 11 bases lay between the germline ends. The CDR3 loop is CASSQDKQTKETQYF. Written as DNA, the CDR3 is TGCGCCAGCAGCCAAGATAAGCAGACTAAAGAGACCCAGTACTTC.

The CDR3 sequence is CASSQNWAGGPVDGELFF. The CDR3 DNA follows: TGTGCCAGCAGCCAAAACTGGGCGGGGGGGCCCGTGGACGGGGAGCTGTTTTTT. The V and J genes are TRBV4-2 and TRBJ2-2, with TRBD2 matching over 9 bases. V dropped 2 bases and J dropped 7; count of bases not matched to a gene: 14. CDR3 length: 18 residues. Germline V gene lookup returns CDR1 LGHNA and CDR2 YNFKEQ.

The rearrangement uses TRBV7-3 and TRBJ2-3; D remains unclear. V was shortened by 1 base and J by 0 bases, with 11 bases between the two germline ends. The V gene's germline CDR1 is SGHTA and CDR2 FQGTGA. The CDR3 covers 16 residues. CDR3 sequence: CASSLIHPPSTDTQYF. In DNA form, the CDR3 reads TGTGCCAGCAGCTTAATTCATCCCCCTAGCACAGATACGCAGTATTTT.

J is TRBJ2-5 and V is TRBV20-1; tentatively, D is TRBD1 (6 bases). Between the trimmed V and J ends, which lost 5 bases and 5 bases, there was a span of 15 bases. CDR3 size: 13 residues. Germline V gene sequence: CDR1 DFQATT, CDR2 SNEGSKA (reference sequence). The CDR3 nucleotides are TGCAGTGCTGCACAGGGTATCGAGGAGACCCAGTACTTC. The encoded protein is CSAAQGIEETQYF.

This clonotype was detected a few times. This chain joins TRBV12-3 or TRBV12-4 and TRBJ2-3; TRBD2 matches 10 bases. J lost 4 bases, V lost 4 bases, and 11 bases had no gene match. The CDR3 sequence is 17 residues long. This CDR3 reads CASSSLAGATAADTQYF. Here the CDR3 DNA reads TGTGCCAGCAGTTCCCTAGCGGGGGCCACCGCAGCAGATACGCAGTATTTT.

V gene TRBV4-2 combines with J gene TRBJ1-6; D is unclear. CDR3 length: 18 amino acids. The V end was cut by 0 bases, the J end by 0 bases, with 12 bases between. The germline V gene has CDR1 LGHNA and CDR2 YNFKEQ. CDR3 region: CASSQEAGGSSYNSPLHF. The CDR3 coding sequence is TGTGCCAGCAGCCAAGAGGCTGGTGGGAGCTCCTATAATTCACCCCTCCACTTT.